The 25 T cell receptor beta chains listed next were all sequenced from one sample in a study of beta chain features in type 1 diabetes. Regarding the study as a whole: When Type 1 diabetes patients were examined, their TCRB CDR3s proved moderately but significantly shorter in all four CD4+ subsets.

No antigen has been assigned to these receptors. Expressed TCRB transcripts got sequenced, as all isolated RNA was reverse transcribed. Produced via immunoSEQ multiplex PCR; TCRdb's table is partial and in-frame only. This sample carries 150,000 to 190,000 clones, over 9% of them seen once, and the ten largest clones take around 0.5%. Material for sequencing was central memory CD4+ T cells from blood. These receptors all stem from a man aged 25-45 years with type 1 diabetes.

This chain joins TRBV30 and TRBJ2-3; 11 bases line up with TRBD2. The J segment lost 4 bases and the V segment lost 8 bases, leaving 8 bases of the junction unmatched. This CDR3 spans 14 amino acids. Germline V lookup: CDR1 GTSNPN, CDR2 SVGIG (reference sequence). The CDR3 DNA is TGTGCCCGCCGGACTAGCGGGTCCTCAGATACGCAGTATTTT. This gives the protein CARRTSGSSDTQYF.

The V call is TRBV2, the J call TRBJ2-5; 9 nucleotides align to TRBD1. The CDR3 spans 14 residues. Germline lookup yields CDR1 SNHLY and CDR2 FYNNEI. V was pared by 4 bases and J by 7 bases, with 7 bases of the junction left unmatched. CDR3 amino acids: CASSAGQGEATQYF. CDR3 in DNA: TGTGCCAGCAGTGCGGGACAGGGAGAGGCGACCCAGTACTTC.

The chain joins TRBV28 to TRBJ2-5; weak D call: TRBD1 (6 bases). The J call is doubtful: the DNA matches TRBJ2-7 better. CDR3 size: 17 residues. Germline-derived CDR1 and CDR2 are MDHEN and SYDVKM. CDR3 DNA: TGTGCCAGCAGTTCCGAGGTCGACAGGACTTACTCCTACGAGCAGTACTTC. Translated: CASSSEVDRTYSYEQYF.

This chain connects TRBV29-1 to TRBJ2-1; the D gene is possibly TRBD2 (5 bases). V was cut by 2 bases and J by 7 bases, with 9 bases left in between. The CDR3 totals 12 residues. CDR1 is SQVTM, CDR2 ANQGSEA, per germline. This CDR3 reads CSVERGGNEQFF. CDR3 coding DNA: TGCAGCGTTGAACGGGGTGGGAATGAGCAGTTCTTC.

The gene calls are TRBV29-1 and TRBJ2-5, with TRBD2 identical over 12 bases. CDR1 is SQVTM, CDR2 ANQGSEA, per germline. This CDR3 has 15 residues. The trim removed 5 bases at V and 5 bases at J, leaving 9 bases unmatched. This chain's CDR3 is CSVSSSGRARETQYF. CDR3 coding DNA: TGCAGCGTTTCCTCTAGCGGGAGGGCCCGGGAGACCCAGTACTTC.

This clone was counted only a few times. This chain joins TRBV20-1 and TRBJ1-1; possible D gene TRBD1, 5 bases. The germline gives CDR1 DFQATT, CDR2 SNEGSKA (reference sequence). Between the trimmed V and J ends, which lost 5 bases and 10 bases, there was a span of 14 bases. This CDR3 has 11 amino acids. The CDR3 nucleotides read TGCAGTGCTGTAGGGGAACGTCCAGCTTTCTTT. Protein sequence: CSAVGERPAFF.

V gene TRBV7-3 combines with J gene TRBJ1-1; D uncertain. The germline V and J ends were trimmed by 2 bases and 8 bases, with 12 bases remaining between them. This CDR3 region has 13 residues. Germline CDR1 SGHTA, CDR2 FQGTGA. The CDR3 region is CASSLGPDREAFF. The CDR3 coding sequence is TGTGCCAGCAGCTTAGGGCCTGACCGGGAAGCTTTCTTT.

This clone was observed a few times. CDR3 loop: CASSGRRGLHYGYTF. As DNA, the CDR3 is TGTGCCAGCAGTGGAAGGCGGGGGCTGCACTATGGCTACACCTTC. The V call is TRBV6-5, the J call TRBJ1-2; D might be TRBD1 (6 bases). Deletions cut 5 bases from V and 3 bases from J, with 16 bases between. This CDR3 contains 15 residues. Looked up from germline, CDR1 is MNHEY and CDR2 is SVGAGI.

This chain connects TRBV11-1 to TRBJ1-2; no reliable D call. Germline CDR1 is SGHAT and CDR2 is FQDESV (reference sequence). The CDR3 extends over 14 amino acids. The V end was cut by 5 bases, the J end by 5 bases, with 15 bases between. The CDR3 DNA follows: TGTGCCAGCAGCATATCCACCATTACATATGGCTACACCTTC. It specifies CASSISTITYGYTF. The full variable domain, in which reference TRBV11-1 and TRBJ1-2 provide the parts outside the CDR3, is EAEVAQSPRYKITEKSQAVAFWCDPISGHATLYWYRQILGQGPELLVQFQDESVVDDSQLPKDRFSAERLKGVDSTLKIQPAELGDSAMYLCASSISTITYGYTFGSGTRLTVV.

A few counts support this clone. The rearrangement joins TRBV28 to TRBJ2-1, with D possibly TRBD2 on 6 matching bases. Germline CDR1 reads MDHEN; CDR2 reads SYDVKM. The CDR3 runs to 11 residues. Trimming removed 5 bases from V and 13 bases from J, with 12 bases in between. DNA of the CDR3: TGTGCCAGCAGTCATCTAGCGATTCAGTTCTTC. Translated, it gives CASSHLAIQFF.

The chain has TRBV7-9 and TRBJ1-2, with 12 bases identical to TRBD1. CDR1 is SEHNR and CDR2 is FQNEAQ in the germline V gene (reference sequence). The CDR3 is 16 amino acids. The V segment lost 0 bases and the J segment 6 bases; nucleotides outside the gene matches: 5. The CDR3 region is CASSLAGQGAIDGYTF. The CDR3 DNA follows: TGTGCCAGCAGCTTAGCGGGACAGGGGGCGATTGATGGCTACACCTTC. Drawing the rest from reference TRBV7-9 and TRBJ1-2, the complete variable domain is DTGVSQNPRHKITKRGQNVTFRCDPISEHNRLYWYRQTLGQGPEFLTYFQNEAQLEKSRLLSDRFSAERPKGSFSTLEIQRTEQGDSAMYLCASSLAGQGAIDGYTFGSGTRLTVV.

This clone turned up a few times. This CDR3 reads CASSPPNRFSTVYEQYF. The CDR3 bases are TGTGCCAGCTCACCACCGAACAGATTCTCCACTGTTTACGAGCAGTACTTC. The chain carries TRBV18 and TRBJ2-7, with D hard to call. From germline, CDR1 is KGHSH and CDR2 LQKENI. The CDR3 has 17 amino acids. V lost 0 bases to trimming and J lost 4 bases, with 19 bases between them. The variable domain in full, completed from reference TRBV18 and TRBJ2-7, reads NAGVMQNPRHLVRRRGQEARLRCSPMKGHSHVYWYRQLPEEGLKFMVYLQKENIIDESGMPKERFSAEFPKEGPSILRIQQVVRGDSAAYFCASSPPNRFSTVYEQYFGPGTRLTVT.

This clone was counted only a few times. The genes are TRBV29-1 and TRBJ2-5, with D possibly being TRBD2 (5 bases). With 7 bases removed from V and 5 bases from J, the gap between germline ends came to 11 bases. Germline V lookup: CDR1 SQVTM, CDR2 ANQGSEA. The CDR3 is 11 amino acids. DNA for the CDR3: TGCAGCGGCATCAGAGGGGAGACCCAGTACTTC. It codes for CSGIRGETQYF.

This CDR3 reads CASSLGRDRQETQYF. The DNA of the CDR3 is TGTGCCAGCAGCTTGGGTCGGGACAGACAAGAGACCCAGTACTTC. J is TRBJ2-5 and V is TRBV5-6, with 7 bases aligning to TRBD1. The length of the CDR3 is 15 residues. The J segment lost 2 bases and the V segment lost 0 bases, leaving 4 bases of the junction unmatched. Germline CDR1 and CDR2: SGHDT and YYEEEE.

This clone has more than one count but fewer than ten. CDR3 in amino acids: CASSLRDRGRNTEAFF. The CDR3 bases are TGTGCCAGCAGTTTGAGGGACAGGGGAAGGAACACTGAAGCTTTCTTT. The chain uses TRBV28 and TRBJ1-1; 10 bases fit TRBD1. Germline CDR1 is MDHEN and CDR2 is SYDVKM. The CDR3 has 16 amino acids. The J segment lost 1 base and the V segment lost 3 bases, leaving 5 bases of the junction unmatched.

The J gene is TRBJ2-1, the V gene TRBV21-1; the table calls TRBD2, which could not be checked here. TRBV21-1 is a pseudogene segment. CDR3 length equals 15 residues. The CDR3 loop reads CASSKKSGIGDEQFF. CDR3 DNA sequence: TGTGCCAGCAGCAAAAAGAGCGGGATAGGGGATGAGCAGTTCTTC.

The chain has TRBV6-5 and TRBJ1-1; 9 bases align to TRBD1. Germline V lookup: CDR1 MNHEY, CDR2 SVGAGI. J was trimmed by 5 bases and V by 4 bases; bases with no gene match: 5. The CDR3 contains 14 residues. The CDR3 protein is CASSSGTGWTEAFF. The CDR3, as DNA: TGTGCCAGCAGTTCAGGGACAGGGTGGACTGAAGCTTTCTTT.

The rearrangement joins TRBV11-2 to TRBJ2-1; 8 bases are a match to TRBD1. This CDR3 spans 13 amino acids. After removal of 3 bases from V and 7 bases from J, the junction contained 2 bases not matched to a gene. In germline, CDR1 is SGHAT, CDR2 FQNNGV. CDR3: CASSFTGGNEQFF. DNA for the CDR3: TGTGCCAGCAGCTTTACAGGGGGAAATGAGCAGTTCTTC.

V usage is TRBV5-1 and J usage is TRBJ2-5, with D possibly matching TRBD2 (6 bases). CDR1 SGHRS and CDR2 YFSETQ come from the germline V gene. Deletions cut 1 base from V and 1 base from J, with 14 bases between. CDR3 size: 16 residues. The CDR3 here is CASSLRAGRIQETQYF. Written as DNA, the CDR3 is TGCGCCAGCAGCTTGCGGGCGGGGAGAATCCAAGAGACCCAGTACTTC.

The chain couples TRBV28 to TRBJ2-7; D is perhaps TRBD1 (6 bases). The CDR3 is made up of 12 amino acids. Germline CDR1 MDHEN, CDR2 SYDVKM. V lost 10 bases to trimming and J lost 6 bases, with 16 bases between them. CDR3 DNA sequence: TGTGCCACCCGAACAGGGTCCGGCGAGCAGTACTTC. Translation gives CATRTGSGEQYF.

This clone has just a few counts. This chain links TRBV28 with TRBJ2-7, with TRBD2 matching over 7 bases. This CDR3 region has 11 residues. After removal of 7 bases from V and 7 bases from J, the junction contained 4 bases not matched to a gene. Germline V gene lookup returns CDR1 MDHEN and CDR2 SYDVKM. The CDR3 region is CASKRGGEQYF. The CDR3 DNA reads as TGTGCCAGCAAACGGGGAGGGGAGCAGTACTTC.

The chain combines TRBV7-2 with TRBJ1-1, with a possible D match to TRBD1 (5 bases). Germline V gene data show CDR1 as SGHTA and CDR2 as FQGNSA. The CDR3 runs to 15 residues. V shed 2 bases and J shed 6 bases, with 16 bases lying between them. The CDR3 spells CASSLIIGAAAEAFF. The CDR3 bases are TGTGCCAGCAGCTTAATAATTGGGGCGGCCGCTGAAGCTTTCTTT.

This clone was picked up a small number of times. This chain connects TRBV15 to TRBJ2-5; a possible D gene is TRBD2 (5 bases). Trimming left V 4 bases short and J 4 bases short, with 13 bases between. Germline V gene sequence: CDR1 LNHNV, CDR2 YYDKDF (reference sequence). The CDR3 loop spans 14 amino acids. The CDR3, as DNA: TGTGCCACCAGCAACGTAGGCGGAGGAGAGACCCAGTACTTC. Amino acids: CATSNVGGGETQYF.

This clone came up a few times. The chain is built from TRBV19 and TRBJ2-1; D may be TRBD1 (6 bases). Germline lookup yields CDR1 LNHDA and CDR2 SQIVND (reference sequence). This CDR3 is 13 amino acids long. The V and J ends lost 5 bases and 3 bases respectively, with 8 bases between them. CDR3: CASSPGHYNEQFF. The CDR3 DNA follows: TGTGCCAGTAGTCCGGGACACTACAATGAGCAGTTCTTC. The complete variable domain, with remaining parts taken from reference TRBV19 and TRBJ2-1, reads DGGITQSPKYLFRKEGQNVTLSCEQNLNHDAMYWYRQDPGQGLRLIYYSQIVNDFQKGDIAEGYSVSREKKESFPLTVTSAQKNPTAFYLCASSPGHYNEQFFGPGTRLTVL.

The chain joins TRBV7-2 to TRBJ1-2; no firm D call. The V gene lost 8 bases and the J gene lost 5 bases, with 12 bases spanning the gap. Germline V lookup: CDR1 SGHTA, CDR2 FQGNSA. This CDR3 has 12 residues. The CDR3 spells CASAEGGYGYTF. The CDR3 DNA reads as TGTGCCAGCGCCGAAGGAGGGTATGGCTACACCTTC.